These T cell receptor beta chains were read from a single sample in a study of blood T cell repertoires in COVID-19. TCRdb's table, derived via immunoSEQ multiplex PCR, lists solely in-frame clones and lacks some. Here the sample spans approximately 240,000 clones, roughly four fifths being singletons. Sequencing was done on a sample of peripheral blood. Source of these receptors: a woman in her twenties or thirties who had recovered from COVID-19. CDR3s include the opening cysteine and the closing phenylalanine or tryptophan. The D gene is left open where the match is weak. Clone size is stated in some rows and not others, as once, few, many or a class when expanded.

CDR3aa: CASSPSGQPQETQYF
CDR3nt: TGTGCCAGCAGTCCCTCGGGACAGCCGCAAGAGACCCAGTACTTC
abundance: once
d_gene: TRBD1
j_gene: TRBJ2-5
v_gene: TRBV28

CDR3aa: CASSRTKGLPPYEQYF
CDR3nt: TGTGCCAGCAGCAGGACAAAGGGACTACCTCCCTACGAGCAGTACTTC
abundance: NA
d_gene: TRBD2
j_gene: TRBJ2-7
v_gene: TRBV5-4

CDR3aa: CASSPGQGSSSPLHF
CDR3nt: TGTGCCAGCAGCCCTGGACAGGGTTCGAGCTCACCCCTCCACTTT
abundance: NA
d_gene: TRBD1
j_gene: TRBJ1-6
v_gene: TRBV7-3

CDR3aa: CASSLIQGNTEAFF
CDR3nt: TGTGCCAGCAGCCTCATACAGGGGAACACTGAAGCTTTCTTT
abundance: few
d_gene: NA
j_gene: TRBJ1-1
v_gene: TRBV5-6

CDR3aa: CASRGKGTEAFF
CDR3nt: TGTGCCAGCAGGGGGAAGGGAACTGAAGCTTTCTTT
abundance: few
d_gene: TRBD1
j_gene: TRBJ1-1
v_gene: TRBV19

CDR3aa: CASSFYSGGHYGYTF
CDR3nt: TGTGCCAGCAGCTTTTATTCAGGGGGCCACTATGGCTACACCTTC
abundance: NA
d_gene: TRBD1
j_gene: TRBJ1-2
v_gene: TRBV5-8

CDR3aa: CASSSRPGLAGIEQYF
CDR3nt: TGCGCCAGCAGCTCCCGACCGGGACTAGCGGGGATCGAGCAGTACTTC
abundance: NA
d_gene: TRBD2
j_gene: TRBJ2-7
v_gene: TRBV5-1

CDR3aa: CASSVGDDSPLHF
CDR3nt: TGTGCCAGCAGCGTAGGAGATGATTCACCCCTCCACTTT
abundance: NA
d_gene: NA
j_gene: TRBJ1-6
v_gene: TRBV9

CDR3aa: CASSWTRYKTDTQYF
CDR3nt: TGCGCCAGCAGCTGGACTAGATATAAAACAGATACGCAGTATTTT
abundance: NA
d_gene: TRBD2
j_gene: TRBJ2-3
v_gene: TRBV5-1

CDR3aa: CASGRGNQPQHF
CDR3nt: TGTGCTAGTGGGAGGGGGAATCAGCCCCAGCATTTT
abundance: NA
d_gene: NA
j_gene: TRBJ1-5
v_gene: TRBV12-5

CDR3aa: CASSEYRERGSPLHF
CDR3nt: TGTGCCAGCAGTGAATATCGGGAGCGGGGTTCACCCCTCCACTTT
abundance: NA
d_gene: NA
j_gene: TRBJ1-6
v_gene: TRBV25-1

CDR3aa: CASRGLLTTGELFF
CDR3nt: TGTGCCAGCAGGGGACTACTTACGACCGGGGAGCTGTTTTTT
abundance: few
d_gene: TRBD2
j_gene: TRBJ2-2
v_gene: TRBV9

CDR3aa: CASSGDRYNSPLHF
CDR3nt: TGTGCCAGCAGTGGGGACAGGTATAATTCACCCCTCCACTTT
abundance: NA
d_gene: TRBD1
j_gene: TRBJ1-6
v_gene: TRBV28

CDR3aa: CASSPRAGEDEKLFF
CDR3nt: TGTGCCAGCAGCCCCCGGGCAGGGGAAGATGAAAAACTGTTTTTT
abundance: NA
d_gene: NA
j_gene: TRBJ1-4
v_gene: TRBV6-4

CDR3aa: CASSVPGTGSYNEQFF
CDR3nt: TGTGCCAGTAGTGTCCCCGGGACAGGGTCCTACAATGAGCAGTTCTTC
abundance: NA
d_gene: TRBD1
j_gene: TRBJ2-1
v_gene: TRBV19

CDR3aa: CASSSPRTYEQYF
CDR3nt: TGTGCCAGCAGTTCCCCTAGAACCTACGAGCAGTACTTC
abundance: NA
d_gene: NA
j_gene: TRBJ2-7
v_gene: TRBV7-9

CDR3aa: CASSFRWGRVETQYF
CDR3nt: TGTGCCAGCAGCTTCCGATGGGGCAGGGTTGAGACCCAGTACTTC
abundance: NA
d_gene: NA
j_gene: TRBJ2-5
v_gene: TRBV5-4

CDR3aa: CASSAGGKSQPQHF
CDR3nt: TGTGCCAGCAGTGCTGGAGGGAAGTCGCAGCCCCAGCATTTT
abundance: NA
d_gene: NA
j_gene: TRBJ1-5
v_gene: TRBV28

CDR3aa: CASSPSGNTIYF
CDR3nt: TGTGCCAGCAGCCCGAGCGGAAACACCATATATTTT
abundance: NA
d_gene: NA
j_gene: TRBJ1-3
v_gene: TRBV7-9

CDR3aa: CAWSLTGTGNQPQHF
CDR3nt: TGTGCCTGGAGTCTCACCGGGACAGGGAATCAGCCCCAGCATTTT
abundance: NA
d_gene: TRBD1
j_gene: TRBJ1-5
v_gene: TRBV30

CDR3aa: CASSVAGGPVYQQFF
CDR3nt: TGTGCCAGCAGTGTGGCGGGAGGGCCGGTCTATCAGCAGTTCTTC
abundance: NA
d_gene: TRBD2
j_gene: TRBJ2-1
v_gene: TRBV6-4

CDR3aa: CASKVRGADDTQYF
CDR3nt: TGTGCCAGTAAAGTACGGGGGGCTGACGATACGCAGTATTTT
abundance: NA
d_gene: NA
j_gene: TRBJ2-3
v_gene: TRBV19

CDR3aa: CASSQFDRDPSTDTQYF
CDR3nt: TGTGCCAGCTCTCAATTTGACAGGGACCCTAGCACAGATACGCAGTATTTT
abundance: NA
d_gene: TRBD1
j_gene: TRBJ2-3
v_gene: TRBV18

CDR3aa: CASSSGQGSQQYF
CDR3nt: TGTGCCAGCAGCTCCGGACAGGGGAGCCAGCAGTACTTC
abundance: NA
d_gene: TRBD1
j_gene: TRBJ2-7
v_gene: TRBV25-1

CDR3aa: CASSFVSGKTYEQYF
CDR3nt: TGTGCCAGCAGCTTTGTCAGCGGGAAAACCTACGAGCAGTACTTC
abundance: NA
d_gene: TRBD2
j_gene: TRBJ2-7
v_gene: TRBV7-9

CDR3aa: CASSLVGGPTYNEQFF
CDR3nt: TGTGCCAGCAGCTTAGTAGGGGGCCCCACCTACAATGAGCAGTTCTTC
abundance: NA
d_gene: TRBD1
j_gene: TRBJ2-1
v_gene: TRBV11-1

CDR3aa: CASRAGTANSNQPQHF
CDR3nt: TGTGCCAGCAGGGCCGGGACAGCGAATAGCAATCAGCCCCAGCATTTT
abundance: NA
d_gene: TRBD1
j_gene: TRBJ1-5
v_gene: TRBV6-6

CDR3aa: CASSLEGQGALTTF
CDR3nt: TGTGCCAGCAGCCTCGAGGGACAGGGGGCGCTAACCACCTTC
abundance: NA
d_gene: TRBD1
j_gene: TRBJ1-2
v_gene: TRBV3-1/TRBV3-2

CDR3aa: CAWRRGTSADTQYF
CDR3nt: TGTGCCTGGAGGCGGGGGACTAGCGCGGATACGCAGTATTTT
abundance: NA
d_gene: TRBD2
j_gene: TRBJ2-3
v_gene: TRBV30

CDR3aa: CASTVRTENTGELFF
CDR3nt: TGTGCCAGCACGGTGAGGACAGAGAACACCGGGGAGCTGTTTTTT
abundance: NA
d_gene: NA
j_gene: TRBJ2-2
v_gene: TRBV9

CDR3aa: CASSRSRREVRKYEQYF
CDR3nt: TGCGCCAGCAGCCGATCGAGGAGGGAGGTACGAAAATACGAGCAGTACTTC
abundance: NA
d_gene: NA
j_gene: TRBJ2-7
v_gene: TRBV4-1

CDR3aa: CAARAGNTIYF
CDR3nt: TGTGCCGCCAGGGCTGGAAACACCATATATTTT
abundance: NA
d_gene: NA
j_gene: TRBJ1-3
v_gene: TRBV7-9

CDR3aa: CASRPGTENTEAFF
CDR3nt: TGCGCCAGCAGGCCCGGGACAGAGAACACTGAAGCTTTCTTT
abundance: NA
d_gene: TRBD1
j_gene: TRBJ1-1
v_gene: TRBV4-1

CDR3aa: CASDRGRSDTQYF
CDR3nt: TGTGCCAGCGACAGGGGGCGGTCAGATACGCAGTATTTT
abundance: once
d_gene: TRBD1
j_gene: TRBJ2-3
v_gene: TRBV19

CDR3aa: CASSPGVAGYEQYF
CDR3nt: TGTGCCAGCAGCCCCGGGGTAGCGGGATACGAGCAGTACTTC
abundance: NA
d_gene: TRBD2
j_gene: TRBJ2-7
v_gene: TRBV6-5

CDR3aa: CASSRQETQYF
CDR3nt: TGTGCCAGCAGCCGCCAAGAGACCCAGTACTTC
abundance: NA
d_gene: NA
j_gene: TRBJ2-5
v_gene: TRBV5-4

CDR3aa: CASSESWEGRNEQFF
CDR3nt: TGTGCCAGCAGTGAATCGTGGGAGGGCCGGAATGAGCAGTTCTTC
abundance: few
d_gene: TRBD2
j_gene: TRBJ2-1
v_gene: TRBV25-1

CDR3aa: CASRSTFRGNEQFF
CDR3nt: TGTGCCAGCAGGTCCACCTTCAGGGGCAATGAGCAGTTCTTC
abundance: NA
d_gene: NA
j_gene: TRBJ2-1
v_gene: TRBV6-5

CDR3aa: CASSFSGTGVGEQYF
CDR3nt: TGTGCCAGCAGTTTTTCCGGGACAGGGGTGGGCGAGCAGTACTTC
abundance: NA
d_gene: TRBD1
j_gene: TRBJ2-7
v_gene: TRBV27

CDR3aa: CASSLSGRYNEQFF
CDR3nt: TGTGCCAGCAGTCTTAGCGGCAGATACAATGAGCAGTTCTTC
abundance: NA
d_gene: NA
j_gene: TRBJ2-1
v_gene: TRBV6-5

CDR3aa: CASSLGLAGYNEQFF
CDR3nt: TGTGCTAGCAGCCTGGGACTAGCGGGGTACAATGAGCAGTTCTTC
abundance: NA
d_gene: TRBD2
j_gene: TRBJ2-1
v_gene: TRBV7-7

CDR3aa: CSVEDGDSRTGGDTIYF
CDR3nt: TGCAGCGTTGAAGATGGAGACAGTCGGACAGGGGGTGACACCATATATTTT
abundance: NA
d_gene: TRBD1
j_gene: TRBJ1-3
v_gene: TRBV29-1

CDR3aa: CAWIASGRFNYGYTF
CDR3nt: TGTGCCTGGATCGCGAGCGGCAGGTTTAACTATGGCTACACCTTC
abundance: NA
d_gene: NA
j_gene: TRBJ1-2
v_gene: TRBV30

CDR3aa: CAIRDGLAGDEQYF
CDR3nt: TGTGCCATCAGGGATGGACTAGCGGGAGACGAGCAGTACTTC
abundance: NA
d_gene: TRBD2
j_gene: TRBJ2-7
v_gene: TRBV10-3

CDR3aa: CASSVAGGTATDTQYF
CDR3nt: TGTGCCAGCAGCGTAGCGGGAGGGACAGCCACAGATACGCAGTATTTT
abundance: NA
d_gene: NA
j_gene: TRBJ2-3
v_gene: TRBV9

CDR3aa: CASSIGVSGRRTDTQYF
CDR3nt: TGTGCCAGTAGTATAGGTGTTAGCGGGAGGAGGACAGATACGCAGTATTTT
abundance: NA
d_gene: TRBD2
j_gene: TRBJ2-3
v_gene: TRBV19

CDR3aa: CATSSEGGQFNEKLFF
CDR3nt: TGTGCCACCAGCAGTGAGGGGGGACAGTTTAATGAAAAACTGTTTTTT
abundance: NA
d_gene: TRBD1
j_gene: TRBJ1-4
v_gene: TRBV15

CDR3aa: CASSGQGDTGELFF
CDR3nt: TGTGCCAGCTCTGGACAGGGCGATACCGGGGAGCTGTTTTTT
abundance: NA
d_gene: TRBD1
j_gene: TRBJ2-2
v_gene: TRBV6-5

CDR3aa: CASSKGHSSSYEQYF
CDR3nt: TGTGCCAGTAGTAAAGGTCACAGTAGCTCCTACGAGCAGTACTTC
abundance: NA
d_gene: NA
j_gene: TRBJ2-7
v_gene: TRBV19

CDR3aa: CATSRDLSLNQPQHF
CDR3nt: TGTGCCACCAGCAGAGACCTCAGTCTTAATCAGCCCCAGCATTTT
abundance: NA
d_gene: NA
j_gene: TRBJ1-5
v_gene: TRBV15

CDR3aa: CATSDLDRGYGYTF
CDR3nt: TGTGCCACCAGTGACCTGGACAGGGGTTATGGCTACACCTTC
abundance: NA
d_gene: TRBD1
j_gene: TRBJ1-2
v_gene: TRBV24-1

CDR3aa: CASSLGGGIAKNIQYF
CDR3nt: TGTGCCAGCAGCTTGGGGGGGGGCATCGCCAAAAACATTCAGTACTTC
abundance: NA
d_gene: NA
j_gene: TRBJ2-4
v_gene: TRBV5-4

CDR3aa: CASSSGRGGYNSPLHF
CDR3nt: TGTGCCAGCAGTTCCGGACGGGGTGGCTATAATTCACCCCTCCACTTT
abundance: NA
d_gene: NA
j_gene: TRBJ1-6
v_gene: TRBV28

CDR3aa: CASSQVAGGNEQFF
CDR3nt: TGCGCCAGCAGCCAAGTCGCGGGGGGCAATGAGCAGTTCTTC
abundance: NA
d_gene: TRBD2
j_gene: TRBJ2-1
v_gene: TRBV4-1